This is a list of T cell receptor beta chains from one sample in a study of blood T cell repertoires in COVID-19. The repertoire was sequenced with immunoSEQ multiplex PCR; TCRdb's copy has only in-frame clones and lacks some. This sample has 60,000 to 95,000 clones, with about 74% found just once. Sequenced material: peripheral blood. The receptors originated from a human donor with acute or convalescent COVID-19. The donor label of this sample is uncertain. Each CDR3 is given with its conserved first and last residue.

j_call v_call cdr3_aa
TRBJ1-4 TRBV3-1/TRBV3-2 CASSQDGAGTGGEKLFF
TRBJ2-2 TRBV28 CASNGQLRNTGELFF
TRBJ1-5 TRBV6-5 CASSLRSNQPQHF
TRBJ2-2 TRBV28 CASSLTSGELFF
TRBJ2-2 TRBV10-3 CATGLAGDGELFF
TRBJ2-2 TRBV3-1/TRBV3-2 CASSLPRDRDTGELFF
TRBJ2-2 TRBV6-5 CASRAGGYAGELFF
TRBJ1-6 TRBV12-3/TRBV12-4 CASSYDRRSPLHF
TRBJ1-6 TRBV2 CASSPERDSPLHF
TRBJ2-1 TRBV5-1 CASSLGPSSGGLYNEQFF
TRBJ2-1 TRBV10-3 CAISGSGHPGDEQFF
TRBJ2-1 TRBV19 CASRQLAGGRNEQFF
TRBJ1-2 TRBV30 CAWHRDRPYGYTF
TRBJ2-3 TRBV7-2 CASSLARLAGVTDTQYF
TRBJ2-1 TRBV7-9 CASSGRGASYNEQFF
TRBJ2-7 TRBV14 CASSRQGNSYEQYF
TRBJ2-2 TRBV20-1 CSASSGSVTGELFF
TRBJ1-2 TRBV7-2 CASRLNRGAYNGYTF
TRBJ2-1 TRBV9 CASNPSSFSGGWYNEQFF
TRBJ2-3 TRBV7-6 CASSRDLAGPGVSTDTQYF
TRBJ2-2 TRBV19 CASNLGGPPGELFF
TRBJ2-3 TRBV21-1 CASSARLGGGTDTQYF
TRBJ1-6 TRBV28 CASSSGNRDSPLHF
TRBJ1-6 TRBV28 CASSQGQGRNSPLHF
TRBJ1-3 TRBV5-8 CASSYPGTAGNTIYF
TRBJ2-5 TRBV5-1 CASSLSGTEEETQYF
TRBJ2-7 TRBV20-1 CSARDEPQQYF
TRBJ2-3 TRBV4-2 CASSQTDSGSTDTQYF